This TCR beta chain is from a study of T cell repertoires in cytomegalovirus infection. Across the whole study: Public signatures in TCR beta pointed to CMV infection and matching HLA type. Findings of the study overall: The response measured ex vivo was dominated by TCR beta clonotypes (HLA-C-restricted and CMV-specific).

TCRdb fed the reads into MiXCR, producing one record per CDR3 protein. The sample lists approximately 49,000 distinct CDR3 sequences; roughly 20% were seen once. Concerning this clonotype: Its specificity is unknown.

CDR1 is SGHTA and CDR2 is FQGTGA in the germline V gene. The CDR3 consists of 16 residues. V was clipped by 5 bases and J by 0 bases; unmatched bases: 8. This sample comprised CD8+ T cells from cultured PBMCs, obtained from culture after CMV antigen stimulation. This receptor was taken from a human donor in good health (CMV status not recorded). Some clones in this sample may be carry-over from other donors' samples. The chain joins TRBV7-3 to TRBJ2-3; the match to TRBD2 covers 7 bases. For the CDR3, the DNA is TGTGCCAGCAGCCAAGGAGCGGGGAGGAGCACAGATACGCAGTATTTT. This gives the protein CASSQGAGRSTDTQYF.